This TCR beta chain emerged from a study of shared clonotypes between healthy human individuals. Original methodology: ImmunoSEQ output held junction-only sequences without quality scores, so filtering differed. Profiling relied on immunoSEQ multiplex PCR, and the TCRdb table lists in-frame clones only, not all of them. That table is the source of V, J and clone size, and D and trimming were worked out from the DNA. The data contain millions of clones, roughly 93% of them singletons. The study's findings and limits: Some naive CD4 clonotypes, around 4.9%, turned up in common across a few donors. It was the few donors that limited the genetic and exposure-history diversity represented.

A note on this clone: Its cognate antigen is unknown.

The sample was naive CD4+ T cells from PBMCs. The subset here: CD45RA+ positively selected. This receptor was identified in a man younger than 35 in good health. Some clones in this sample may be carry-over from other donors' samples.

Here the CDR3 DNA reads TGTGCCAGCAGCGTAGGTGGGGTGGGAGGGGAGACCCAGTACTTC. Amino acid sequence: CASSVGGVGGETQYF. The rearrangement links TRBV9 to TRBJ2-5; 7 nucleotides align to TRBD2. With V trimmed by 0 bases and J by 5 bases, 7 bases remained unmatched. Per the germline V gene, CDR1 is SGDLS and CDR2 is YYNGEE. This CDR3 comprises 15 residues.